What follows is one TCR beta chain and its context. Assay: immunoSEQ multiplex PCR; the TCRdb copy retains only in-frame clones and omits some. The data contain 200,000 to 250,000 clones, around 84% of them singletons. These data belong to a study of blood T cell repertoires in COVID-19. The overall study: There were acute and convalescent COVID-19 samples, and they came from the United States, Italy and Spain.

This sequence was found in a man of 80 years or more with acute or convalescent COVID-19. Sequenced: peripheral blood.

Here the CDR3 reads CAISRAASGDTQYF. The CDR3 bases are TGTGCCATCAGTAGAGCAGCTAGCGGAGATACGCAGTATTTT. V is TRBV10-3 and J is TRBJ2-3; 7 nucleotides match TRBD2. CDR3 length: 14 amino acids. The V and J ends lost 5 bases and 5 bases, in that order; junction bases with no gene match: 7. Germline CDR1 reads ENHRY; CDR2 reads SYGVKD.